The rows below give T cell receptor beta chains drawn from one sample of a study of spatial heterogeneity in lung cancer. TCRdb itself ran the 5' RACE reads through MiXCR, one entry per CDR3 protein. Of under 20,000 distinct CDR3 sequences in the sample, under 7% were seen once. Sequencing used lung tumor tissue, obtained at surgery. The receptors shown here come from a female donor with early-stage non-small cell lung cancer. The CDR3 runs from the conserved cysteine through the conserved F or W. D genes are given only for firm matches. Rows give clone size only sometimes, using once, few, many, or a class for an expanded clone.

v_gene	j_gene	d_gene	abundance	CDR3aa	CDR3nt
TRBV7-2	TRBJ2-5	TRBD1	many	CASSTPISGGWEETQYF	TGTGCCAGCAGCACACCCATCTCAGGGGGCTGGGAAGAGACCCAGTACTTC
TRBV30	TRBJ2-2	-	many	CAWVEGTPGYTGELFF	TGTGCCTGGGTGGAAGGGACTCCGGGTTACACCGGGGAGCTGTTTTTT
TRBV5-1	TRBJ2-3	-	medium-sized	CASSLPGVADTQYF	TGCGCCAGCAGCCTACCCGGGGTCGCAGATACGCAGTATTTT
TRBV10-2	TRBJ1-5	-	many	CASSKVDSNQPQHF	TGCGCCAGCTCGAAGGTAGATAGCAATCAGCCCCAGCATTTT
TRBV12-3/TRBV12-4	TRBJ2-7	-	-	CASTIRGHSYEQYF	TGTGCCAGCACCATTAGGGGACACTCCTACGAGCAGTACTTC
TRBV20-1	TRBJ2-7	TRBD2	many	CSASRTSGPYEQYF	TGCAGTGCTAGCCGGACTAGCGGCCCCTACGAGCAGTACTTC
TRBV11-1	TRBJ2-7	TRBD2	-	CASGRKREGSYEQYF	TGTGCCAGCGGCAGAAAGCGGGAGGGGTCCTACGAGCAGTACTTC
TRBV20-1	TRBJ1-2	TRBD1	many	CSARDGQVNYGYTF	TGCAGTGCTAGAGATGGACAGGTGAACTATGGCTACACCTTC
TRBV24-1	TRBJ2-1	-	few	CATSETGRLLTYNEQFF	TGTGCCACCAGTGAAACGGGACGGTTGTTAACCTACAATGAGCAGTTCTTC
TRBV6-5	TRBJ2-7	TRBD1	-	CASSTTGGGYEQYF	TGTGCCAGCAGTACAACAGGGGGCGGATACGAGCAGTACTTC
TRBV9	TRBJ2-2	TRBD2	many	CASSVAGAGGVTGELFF	TGTGCCAGCAGCGTAGCTGGAGCGGGAGGGGTCACCGGGGAGCTGTTTTTT
TRBV27	TRBJ2-1	TRBD1	many	CASSPLGTGADNEQFF	TGTGCCAGCAGTCCATTGGGGACAGGGGCCGACAATGAGCAGTTCTTC
TRBV5-1	TRBJ2-5	TRBD1	many	CASSVGQGQETQYF	TGCGCCAGCAGCGTCGGACAGGGTCAAGAGACCCAGTACTTC
TRBV10-3	TRBJ1-1	TRBD1	many	CATGTGGVNTEAFF	TGTGCCACCGGGACAGGGGGTGTGAACACTGAAGCTTTCTTT
TRBV7-3	TRBJ2-5	-	many	CASSLSGLGEETQYF	TGTGCCAGCAGCCTCTCGGGGCTCGGGGAAGAGACCCAGTACTTC
TRBV27	TRBJ2-1	-	-	CASSLYGGSGEQFF	TGTGCCAGCAGTTTATACGGAGGTTCCGGGGAGCAGTTCTTC
TRBV21-1	TRBJ1-6	-	many	CASSKEHRNSPLHF	TGTGCCAGCAGCAAAGAACATCGAAATTCACCCCTCCACTTT
TRBV7-6	TRBJ2-1	-	many	CASSLAHGGLNEQFF	TGTGCCAGCAGCTTAGCCCATGGAGGGTTGAATGAGCAGTTCTTC
TRBV18	TRBJ1-2	TRBD1	-	CASSPGTGIDGYTF	TGTGCCAGCTCCCCCGGGACAGGGATCGATGGCTACACCTTC
TRBV5-1	TRBJ2-7	TRBD1	-	CASTLDRGTEQYF	TGCGCCAGCACCCTGGACAGGGGAACCGAGCAGTACTTC
TRBV7-9	TRBJ2-3	TRBD2	-	CASSPRTSGIRDTQYF	TGTGCCAGCAGCCCGCGGACTAGCGGGATTCGGGATACGCAGTATTTT
TRBV6-5	TRBJ2-3	TRBD1	many	CASSYSTQGAGDTQYF	TGTGCCAGCAGTTACTCGACCCAGGGGGCCGGAGATACGCAGTATTTT
TRBV21-1	TRBJ2-7	-	many	CASRGYEQYF	TGTGCCAGCAGGGGTTACGAGCAGTACTTC